This T cell receptor (beta chain) was identified during a study of cytotoxic CD8 clonotypes in ibrutinib-treated CLL. Turning to the study itself: Across the patients, 11 were relapsed/refractory, around 16 treatment-naive and roughly 18 IGHV unmutated. With a range of 6 to 36, the median treatment time before response samples were taken was over 9 months.

Findings and limits, study-wide: Clonality grew at ibrutinib response; at progression, it decreased back toward baseline.

Profiled with immunoSEQ multiplex PCR; TCRdb holds only in-frame clones, not every one. The sample carries under 200,000 clones, 81% recorded once. A word on this clone: Its antigen is not known.

CDR1 and CDR2 (germline): SGHTA, FQGNSA. The CDR3 has 16 residues. With V trimmed by 6 bases and J by 8 bases, 15 bases remained unmatched. This clonotype was sampled from a human donor with chronic lymphocytic leukemia. The rearrangement uses TRBV7-2 and TRBJ2-1; 8 positions agree with TRBD2. The source material was PBMCs, sampled after 12 months of ibrutinib treatment. CDR3 nucleotide sequence: TGTGCCAGCAGTTTTGCCCCCCGACTAGCGCCCCATGAGCAGTTCTTC. Its translation is CASSFAPRLAPHEQFF.